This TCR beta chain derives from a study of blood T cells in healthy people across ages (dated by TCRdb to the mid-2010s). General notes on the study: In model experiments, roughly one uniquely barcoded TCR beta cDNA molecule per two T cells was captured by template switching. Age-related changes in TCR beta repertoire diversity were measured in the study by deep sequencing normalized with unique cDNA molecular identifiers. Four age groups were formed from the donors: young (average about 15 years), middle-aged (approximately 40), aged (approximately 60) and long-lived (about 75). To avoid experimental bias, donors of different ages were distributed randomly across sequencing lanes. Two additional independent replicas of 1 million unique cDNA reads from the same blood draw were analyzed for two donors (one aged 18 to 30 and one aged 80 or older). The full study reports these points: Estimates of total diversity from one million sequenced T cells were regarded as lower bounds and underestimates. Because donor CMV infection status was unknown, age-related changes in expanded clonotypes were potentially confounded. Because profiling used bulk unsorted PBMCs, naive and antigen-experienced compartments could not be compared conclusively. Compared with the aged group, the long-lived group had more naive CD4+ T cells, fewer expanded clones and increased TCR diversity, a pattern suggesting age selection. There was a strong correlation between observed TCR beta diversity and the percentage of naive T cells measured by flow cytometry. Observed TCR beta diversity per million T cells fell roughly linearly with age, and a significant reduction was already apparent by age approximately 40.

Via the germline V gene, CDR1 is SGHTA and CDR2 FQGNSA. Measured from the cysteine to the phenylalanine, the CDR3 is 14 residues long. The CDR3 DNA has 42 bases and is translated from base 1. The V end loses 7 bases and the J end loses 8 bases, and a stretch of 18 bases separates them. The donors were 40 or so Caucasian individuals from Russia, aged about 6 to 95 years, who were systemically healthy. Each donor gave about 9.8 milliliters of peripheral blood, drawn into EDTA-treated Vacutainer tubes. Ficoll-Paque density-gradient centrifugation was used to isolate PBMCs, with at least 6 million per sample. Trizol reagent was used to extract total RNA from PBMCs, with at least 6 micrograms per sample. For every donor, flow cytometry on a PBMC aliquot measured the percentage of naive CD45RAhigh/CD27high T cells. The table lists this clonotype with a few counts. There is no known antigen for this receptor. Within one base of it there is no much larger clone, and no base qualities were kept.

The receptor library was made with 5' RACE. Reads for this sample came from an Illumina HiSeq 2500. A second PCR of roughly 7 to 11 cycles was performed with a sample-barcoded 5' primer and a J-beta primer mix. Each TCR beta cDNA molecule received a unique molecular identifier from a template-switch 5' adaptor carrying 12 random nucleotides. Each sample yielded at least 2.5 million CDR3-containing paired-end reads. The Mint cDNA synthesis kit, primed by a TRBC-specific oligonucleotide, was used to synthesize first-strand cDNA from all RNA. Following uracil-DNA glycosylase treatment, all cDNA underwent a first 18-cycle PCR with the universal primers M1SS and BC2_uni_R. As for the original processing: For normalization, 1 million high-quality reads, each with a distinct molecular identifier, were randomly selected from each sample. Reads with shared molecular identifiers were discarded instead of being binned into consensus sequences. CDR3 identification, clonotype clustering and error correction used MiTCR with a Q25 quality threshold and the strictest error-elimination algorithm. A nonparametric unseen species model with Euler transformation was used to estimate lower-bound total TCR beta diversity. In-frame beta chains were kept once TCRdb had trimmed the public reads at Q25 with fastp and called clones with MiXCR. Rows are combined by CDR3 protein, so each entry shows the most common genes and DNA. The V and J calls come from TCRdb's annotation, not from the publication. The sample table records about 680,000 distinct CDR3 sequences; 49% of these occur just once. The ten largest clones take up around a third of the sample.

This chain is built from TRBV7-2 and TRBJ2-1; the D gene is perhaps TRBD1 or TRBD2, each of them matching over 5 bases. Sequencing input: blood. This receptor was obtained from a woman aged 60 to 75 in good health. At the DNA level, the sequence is TGTGCCAGCACAACGGGGCTAGCAGGCTATGAGCAGTTCTTC. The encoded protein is CASTTGLAGYEQFF.